The clone carrying this T cell receptor beta chain rates as medium-sized (0.01 to 0.1%). The data were obtained in a study of blood T cell repertoires in COVID-19. Study details: The study drew acute and convalescent COVID-19 samples from the United States, Italy and Spain. Nucleic acid was either cDNA or gDNA, and it came from T cells, B-cell-depleted T cells, or PBMCs.

As originally analysed: Amplification from reference gene primers served as the basis for estimated nucleated cell counts. Method: immunoSEQ multiplex PCR; TCRdb's copy keeps in-frame clones and lacks some. V and J calls and clone size are as listed in that table; D and trimming were resolved from the DNA. Found here are about 45,000 clones, around 70% of them singletons; the top ten hold 6.2%. This CDR3 comprises 13 residues. V was clipped by 5 bases and J by 6 bases, with 11 bases between them. CDR1 is SGHVS and CDR2 is FQNEAQ in the germline V gene. This chain links TRBV7-8 with TRBJ1-5; TRBD1 is a possible D gene (5 bases). Sequenced sample: peripheral blood. This TCR came from a man aged 80 or over with acute or convalescent COVID-19. The CDR3 is CASSQNRIQPQHF. CDR3 nucleotides: TGTGCCAGCAGCCAAAACAGGATTCAGCCCCAGCATTTT.